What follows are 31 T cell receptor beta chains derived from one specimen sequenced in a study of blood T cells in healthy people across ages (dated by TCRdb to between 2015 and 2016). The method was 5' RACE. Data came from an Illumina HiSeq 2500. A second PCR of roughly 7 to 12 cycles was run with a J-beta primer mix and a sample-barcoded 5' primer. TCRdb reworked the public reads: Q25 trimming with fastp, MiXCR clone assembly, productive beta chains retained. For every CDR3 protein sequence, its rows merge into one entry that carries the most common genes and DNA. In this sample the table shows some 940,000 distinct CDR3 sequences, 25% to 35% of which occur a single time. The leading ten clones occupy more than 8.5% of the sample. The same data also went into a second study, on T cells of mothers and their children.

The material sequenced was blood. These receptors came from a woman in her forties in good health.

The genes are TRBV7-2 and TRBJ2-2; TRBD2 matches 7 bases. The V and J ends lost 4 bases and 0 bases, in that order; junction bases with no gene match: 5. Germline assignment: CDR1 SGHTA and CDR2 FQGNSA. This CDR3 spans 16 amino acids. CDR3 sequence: CASSSYRGANTGELFF. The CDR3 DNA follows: TGTGCCAGCAGCTCTTACCGGGGGGCGAACACCGGGGAGCTGTTTTTT.

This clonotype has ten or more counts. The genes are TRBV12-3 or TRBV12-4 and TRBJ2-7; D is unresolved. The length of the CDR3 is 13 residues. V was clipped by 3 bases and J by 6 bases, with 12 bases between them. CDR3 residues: CASSFWSGSEQYF. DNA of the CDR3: TGTGCCAGCAGTTTTTGGTCGGGTTCCGAGCAGTACTTC.

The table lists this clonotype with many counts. CDR3 DNA: TGTGCCAGCAGCCCCGGGCCGGGGGTCGACGAGCAGTACTTC. It is translated as CASSPGPGVDEQYF. The chain couples TRBV7-3 to TRBJ2-7, with D possibly being TRBD2 (6 bases). CDR3 size: 14 residues. Germline assignment: CDR1 SGHTA and CDR2 FQGTGA. The V end lost 5 bases, the J end lost 5 bases, and 16 bases lay between the germline ends.

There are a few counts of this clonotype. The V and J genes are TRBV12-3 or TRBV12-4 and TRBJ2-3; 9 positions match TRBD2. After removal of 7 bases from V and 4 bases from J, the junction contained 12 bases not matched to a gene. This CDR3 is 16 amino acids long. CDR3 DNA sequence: TGTGCCAGCATCGATCAGGCGGGGGGGCCGGCAGATACGCAGTATTTT. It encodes CASIDQAGGPADTQYF.

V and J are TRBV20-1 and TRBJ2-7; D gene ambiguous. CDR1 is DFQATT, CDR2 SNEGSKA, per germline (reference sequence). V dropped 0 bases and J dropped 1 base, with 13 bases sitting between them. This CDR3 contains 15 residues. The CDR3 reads CSARDHRTASYEQYF. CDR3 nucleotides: TGCAGTGCTAGAGATCACAGAACAGCGTCCTACGAGCAGTACTTC.

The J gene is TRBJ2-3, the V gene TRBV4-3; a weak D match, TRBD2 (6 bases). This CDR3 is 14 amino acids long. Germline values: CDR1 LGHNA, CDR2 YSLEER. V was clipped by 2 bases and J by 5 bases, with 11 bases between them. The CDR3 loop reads CASSQRPGGDTQYF. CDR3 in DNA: TGCGCCAGCAGCCAACGGCCCGGGGGAGATACGCAGTATTTT.

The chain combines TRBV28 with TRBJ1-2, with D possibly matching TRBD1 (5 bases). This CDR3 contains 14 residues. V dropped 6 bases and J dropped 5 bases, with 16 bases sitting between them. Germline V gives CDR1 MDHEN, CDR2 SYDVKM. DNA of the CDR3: TGTGCCAGCAGGAACTCGGGGCAGGGATATGGCTACACCTTC. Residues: CASRNSGQGYGYTF.

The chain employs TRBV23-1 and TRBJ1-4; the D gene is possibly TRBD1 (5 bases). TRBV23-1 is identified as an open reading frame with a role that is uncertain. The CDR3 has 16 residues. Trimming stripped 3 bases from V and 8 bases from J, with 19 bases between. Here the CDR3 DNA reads TGCGCCAGCAGTCACTTCTCGAAAGGGGCAAGGGAAAAACTGTTTTTT. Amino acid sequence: CASSHFSKGAREKLFF.

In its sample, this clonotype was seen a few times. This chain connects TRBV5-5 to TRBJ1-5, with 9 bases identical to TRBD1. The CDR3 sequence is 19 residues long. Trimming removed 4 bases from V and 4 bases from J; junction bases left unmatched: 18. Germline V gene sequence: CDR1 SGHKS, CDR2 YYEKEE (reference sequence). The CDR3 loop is CASSRGVGTGLTANQPQHF. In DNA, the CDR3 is TGTGCCAGCAGCCGAGGGGTGGGGACAGGGCTTACGGCAAATCAGCCCCAGCATTTT.

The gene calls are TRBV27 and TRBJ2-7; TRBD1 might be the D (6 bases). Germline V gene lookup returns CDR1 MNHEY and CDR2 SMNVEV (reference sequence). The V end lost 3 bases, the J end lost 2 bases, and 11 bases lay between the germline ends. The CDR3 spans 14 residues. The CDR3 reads CASSLGHEAYEQYF. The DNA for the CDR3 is TGTGCCAGCAGTTTGGGACATGAAGCCTACGAGCAGTACTTC.

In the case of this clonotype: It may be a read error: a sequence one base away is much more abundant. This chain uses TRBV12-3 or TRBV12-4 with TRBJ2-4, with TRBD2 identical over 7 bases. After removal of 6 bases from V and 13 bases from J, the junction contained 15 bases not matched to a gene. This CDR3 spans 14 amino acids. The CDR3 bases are TGTGCCAGCAGGCGTGGCGGGGGAGCCTATGAGCAGTACTTC. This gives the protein CASRRGGGAYEQYF.

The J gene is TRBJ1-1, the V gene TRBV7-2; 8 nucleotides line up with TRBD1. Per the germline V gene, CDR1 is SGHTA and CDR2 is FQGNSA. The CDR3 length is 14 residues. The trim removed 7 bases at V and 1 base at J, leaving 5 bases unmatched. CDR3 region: CASNRQGRNTEAFF. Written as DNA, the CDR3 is TGTGCCAGCAACCGACAGGGGCGGAACACTGAAGCTTTCTTT.

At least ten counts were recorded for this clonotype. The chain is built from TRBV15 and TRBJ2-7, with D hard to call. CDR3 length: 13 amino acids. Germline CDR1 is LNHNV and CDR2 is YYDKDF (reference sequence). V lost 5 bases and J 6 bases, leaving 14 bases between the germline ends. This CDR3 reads CATSQVGNAEQYF. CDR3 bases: TGTGCCACCAGCCAAGTCGGAAATGCCGAGCAGTACTTC.

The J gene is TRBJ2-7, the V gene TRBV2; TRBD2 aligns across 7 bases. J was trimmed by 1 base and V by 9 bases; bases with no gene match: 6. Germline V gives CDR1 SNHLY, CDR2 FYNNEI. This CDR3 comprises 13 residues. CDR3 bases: TGTGCCAGATGCGACGGGGGGTCCTACGAGCAGTACTTC. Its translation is CARCDGGSYEQYF.

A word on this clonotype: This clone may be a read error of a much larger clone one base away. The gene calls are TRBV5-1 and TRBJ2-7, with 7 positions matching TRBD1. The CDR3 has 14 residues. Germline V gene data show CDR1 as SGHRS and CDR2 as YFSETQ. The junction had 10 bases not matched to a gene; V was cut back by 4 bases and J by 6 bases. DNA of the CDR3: TGCGCCAGCAGCAAGGGACAGTTAATAGGCGAGCAGTACTTC. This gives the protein CASSKGQLIGEQYF.

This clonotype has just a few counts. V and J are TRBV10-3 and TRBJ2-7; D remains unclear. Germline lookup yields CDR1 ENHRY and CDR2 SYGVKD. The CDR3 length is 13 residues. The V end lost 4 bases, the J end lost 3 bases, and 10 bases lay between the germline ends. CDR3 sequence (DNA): TGTGCCATCAGTGTTCAGAACTTCTACGAGCAGTACTTC. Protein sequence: CAISVQNFYEQYF.

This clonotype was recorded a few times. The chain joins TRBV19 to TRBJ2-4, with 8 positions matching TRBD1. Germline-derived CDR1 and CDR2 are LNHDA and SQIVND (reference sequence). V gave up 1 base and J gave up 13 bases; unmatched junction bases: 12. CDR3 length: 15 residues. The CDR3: CASSIGTGPYNEQYF. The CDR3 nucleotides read TGTGCCAGTAGTATAGGGACAGGGCCTTACAATGAGCAGTACTTC.

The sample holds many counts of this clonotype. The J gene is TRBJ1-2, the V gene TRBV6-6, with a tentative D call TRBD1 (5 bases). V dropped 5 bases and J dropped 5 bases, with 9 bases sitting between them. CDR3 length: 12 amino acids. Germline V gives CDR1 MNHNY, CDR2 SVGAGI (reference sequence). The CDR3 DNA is TGTGCCAGCAGTCGGGACCTGTATGGCTACACCTTC. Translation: CASSRDLYGYTF.

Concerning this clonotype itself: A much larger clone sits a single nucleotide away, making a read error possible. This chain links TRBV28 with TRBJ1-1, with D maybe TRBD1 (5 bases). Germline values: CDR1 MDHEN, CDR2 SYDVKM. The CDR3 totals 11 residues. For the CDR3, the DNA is TGTGCCAGCGGGGGGTACACTGAAGCTTGCTTT. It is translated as CASGGYTEACF.

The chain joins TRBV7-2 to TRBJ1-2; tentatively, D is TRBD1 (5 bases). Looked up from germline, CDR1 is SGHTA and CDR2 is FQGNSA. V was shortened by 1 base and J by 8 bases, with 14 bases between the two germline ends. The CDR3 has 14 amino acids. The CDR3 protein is CASSLVSRAGGYTF. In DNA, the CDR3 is TGTGCCAGCAGCTTAGTTTCCAGGGCAGGAGGCTACACCTTC.

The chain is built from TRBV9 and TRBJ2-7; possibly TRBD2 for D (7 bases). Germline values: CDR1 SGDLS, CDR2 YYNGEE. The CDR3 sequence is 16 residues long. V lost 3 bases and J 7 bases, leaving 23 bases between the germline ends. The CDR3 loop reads CASSAWGGMASGEQYF. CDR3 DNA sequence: TGTGCCAGCAGCGCCTGGGGGGGCATGGCTTCGGGGGAGCAGTACTTC.

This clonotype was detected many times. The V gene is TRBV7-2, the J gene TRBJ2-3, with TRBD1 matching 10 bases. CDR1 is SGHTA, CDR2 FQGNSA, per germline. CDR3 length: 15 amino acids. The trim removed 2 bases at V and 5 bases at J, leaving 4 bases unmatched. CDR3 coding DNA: TGTGCCAGCAGCTTAAGTGGGGACAGGGGAGATACGCAGTATTTT. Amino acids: CASSLSGDRGDTQYF. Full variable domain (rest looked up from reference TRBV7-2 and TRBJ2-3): GAGVSQSPSNKVTEKGKDVELRCDPISGHTALYWYRQSLGQGLEFLIYFQGNSAPDKSGLPSDRFSAERTGGSVSTLTIQRTQQEDSAVYLCASSLSGDRGDTQYFGPGTRLTVL.

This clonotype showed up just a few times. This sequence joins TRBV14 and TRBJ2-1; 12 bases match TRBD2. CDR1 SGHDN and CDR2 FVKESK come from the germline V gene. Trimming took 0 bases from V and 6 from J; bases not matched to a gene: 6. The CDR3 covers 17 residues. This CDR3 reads CASSQESLAGGPNEQFF. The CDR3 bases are TGTGCCAGCAGCCAAGAGAGCCTAGCGGGGGGGCCCAATGAGCAGTTCTTC.

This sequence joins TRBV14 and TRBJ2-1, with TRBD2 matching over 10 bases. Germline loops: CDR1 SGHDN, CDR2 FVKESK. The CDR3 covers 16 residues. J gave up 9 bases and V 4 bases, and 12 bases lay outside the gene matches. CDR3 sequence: CASSPLWSGGAGEQFF. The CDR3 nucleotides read TGTGCCAGCAGCCCCTTATGGAGCGGGGGGGCAGGTGAGCAGTTCTTC.

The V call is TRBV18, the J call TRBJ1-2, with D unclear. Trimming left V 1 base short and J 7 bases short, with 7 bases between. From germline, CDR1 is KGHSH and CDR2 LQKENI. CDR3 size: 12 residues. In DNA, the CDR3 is TGTGCCAGCTCACCACGGGATGGTGGCTACACCTTC. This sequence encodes CASSPRDGGYTF.

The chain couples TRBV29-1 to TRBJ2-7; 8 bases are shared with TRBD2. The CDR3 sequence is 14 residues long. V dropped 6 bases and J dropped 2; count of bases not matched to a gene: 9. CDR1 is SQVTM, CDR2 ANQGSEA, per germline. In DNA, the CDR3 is TGCAGCGTCTTAGCCTGGACTAGCCCCTACGAGCAGTACTTC. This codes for CSVLAWTSPYEQYF.

The DNA of the CDR3 is TGTGCCAGCAGTCCTCACAGGGGGATGGTTCCCGGGGAGCTGTTTTTT. This translates into CASSPHRGMVPGELFF. The chain has TRBV7-3 and TRBJ2-2, with 8 bases aligning to TRBD1. Looked up from germline, CDR1 is SGHTA and CDR2 is FQGTGA. The CDR3 has 16 amino acids. After removal of 6 bases from V and 6 bases from J, the junction contained 12 bases not matched to a gene.

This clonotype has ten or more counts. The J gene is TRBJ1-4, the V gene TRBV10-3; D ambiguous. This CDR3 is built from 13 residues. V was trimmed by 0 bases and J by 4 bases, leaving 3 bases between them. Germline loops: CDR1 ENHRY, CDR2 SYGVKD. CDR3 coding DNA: TGTGCCATCAGTGAGTCTATTAATGAAAAACTGTTTTTT. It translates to CAISESINEKLFF.

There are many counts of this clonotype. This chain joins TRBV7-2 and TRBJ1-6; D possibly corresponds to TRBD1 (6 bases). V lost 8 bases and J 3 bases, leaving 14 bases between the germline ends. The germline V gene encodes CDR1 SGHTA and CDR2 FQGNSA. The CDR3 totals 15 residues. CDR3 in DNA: TGTGCCAGCGCACAACAGGGCCTCTATAATTCACCCCTCCACTTT. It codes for CASAQQGLYNSPLHF. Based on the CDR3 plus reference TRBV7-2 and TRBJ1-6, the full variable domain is GAGVSQSPSNKVTEKGKDVELRCDPISGHTALYWYRQSLGQGLEFLIYFQGNSAPDKSGLPSDRFSAERTGGSVSTLTIQRTQQEDSAVYLCASAQQGLYNSPLHFGNGTRLTVT.

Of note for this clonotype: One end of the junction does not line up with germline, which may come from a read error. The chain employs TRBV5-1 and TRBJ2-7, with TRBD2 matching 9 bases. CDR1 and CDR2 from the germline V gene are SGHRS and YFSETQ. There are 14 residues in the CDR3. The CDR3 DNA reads TGCGCCAGCAGCCCCAGCGGGGGGTCGAGGGAGCGGTACTTC. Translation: CASSPSGGSRERYF.

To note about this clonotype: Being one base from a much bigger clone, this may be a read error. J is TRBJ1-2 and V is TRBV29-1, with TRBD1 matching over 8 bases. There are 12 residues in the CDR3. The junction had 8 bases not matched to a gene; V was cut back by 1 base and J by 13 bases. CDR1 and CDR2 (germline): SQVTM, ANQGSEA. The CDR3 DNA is TGCAGCGTTGAAGGGACAGGGAATCGCTGCACCTTC. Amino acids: CSVEGTGNRCTF. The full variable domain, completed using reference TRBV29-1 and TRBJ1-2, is SAVISQKPSRDICQRGTSLTIQCQVDSQVTMMFWYRQQPGQSLTLIATANQGSEATYESGFVIDKFPISRPNLTFSTLTVSNMSPEDSSIYLCSVEGTGNRCTFGSGTRLTVV.